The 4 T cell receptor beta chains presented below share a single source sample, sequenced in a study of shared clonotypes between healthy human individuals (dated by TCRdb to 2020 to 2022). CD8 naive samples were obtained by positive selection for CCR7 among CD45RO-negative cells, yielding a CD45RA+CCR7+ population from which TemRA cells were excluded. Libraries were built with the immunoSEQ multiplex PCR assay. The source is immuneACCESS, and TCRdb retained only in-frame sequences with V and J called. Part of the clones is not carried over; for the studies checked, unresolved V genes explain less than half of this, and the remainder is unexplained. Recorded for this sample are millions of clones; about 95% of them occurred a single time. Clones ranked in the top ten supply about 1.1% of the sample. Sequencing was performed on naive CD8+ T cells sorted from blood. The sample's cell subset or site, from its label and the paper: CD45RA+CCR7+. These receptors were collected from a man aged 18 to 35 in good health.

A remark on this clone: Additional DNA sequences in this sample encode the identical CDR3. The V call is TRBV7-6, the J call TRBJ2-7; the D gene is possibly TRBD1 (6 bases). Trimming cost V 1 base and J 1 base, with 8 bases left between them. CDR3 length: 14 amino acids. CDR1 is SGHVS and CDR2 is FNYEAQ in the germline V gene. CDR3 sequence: CASSLVQGSYEQYF. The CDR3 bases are TGTGCCAGCAGCTTAGTACAGGGATCCTACGAGCAGTACTTC.

CDR3 DNA sequence: TGTGCCAGCAGTGACTCCCGCCGGTGGTATGGCTACACCTTC. Residues: CASSDSRRWYGYTF. The chain links TRBV25-1 to TRBJ1-2; D unresolved. With 3 bases removed from V and 5 bases from J, the gap between germline ends came to 13 bases. The length of the CDR3 is 14 residues. Looked up from germline, CDR1 is MGHDK and CDR2 is SYGVNS.

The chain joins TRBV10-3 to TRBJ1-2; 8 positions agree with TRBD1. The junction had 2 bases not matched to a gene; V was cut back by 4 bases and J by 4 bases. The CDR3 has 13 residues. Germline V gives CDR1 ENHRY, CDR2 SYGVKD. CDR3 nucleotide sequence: TGTGCCATCAGTGGGGGACAGGTCTATGGCTACACCTTC. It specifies CAISGGQVYGYTF.

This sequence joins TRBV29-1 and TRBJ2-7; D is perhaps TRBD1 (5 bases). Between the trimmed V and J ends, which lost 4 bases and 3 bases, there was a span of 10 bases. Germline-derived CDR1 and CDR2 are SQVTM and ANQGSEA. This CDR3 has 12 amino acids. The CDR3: CSVGHRYYEQYF. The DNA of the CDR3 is TGCAGCGTTGGGCACAGGTACTACGAGCAGTACTTC.